These T cell receptor beta chains were read from a single sample in a study of T-cell reconstitution after alpha-beta-depleted transplantation in children. Each CDR3 protein is one row after TCRdb ran MiXCR on the PCR reads. In the table there are 490,000 or so distinct CDR3 sequences, over 9.5% of which are singletons. The starting material was PBMCs, obtained before TCRalphabeta/CD19-depleted stem cell transplant. These TCRs come from a child aged 2 to 15 with inherited bone marrow failure, due to receive a stem cell transplant. The CDR3 runs from the conserved cysteine through the conserved F or W. D genes are given only for firm matches. Rows give clone size only sometimes, using once, few, many, or a class for an expanded clone.

length: 13
V: TRBV4-3
D: .
J: TRBJ2-2
size: many
DNA: TGCGCCAGCAGCCACCAGAACACCGGGGAGCTGTTTTTT
CDR3: CASSHQNTGELFF

length: 12
V: TRBV7-8
D: .
J: TRBJ2-1
size: many
DNA: TGTGCCAGCAGCTTAGCAGAAAATGAGCAGTTCTTC
CDR3: CASSLAENEQFF

length: 13
V: TRBV6-1
D: .
J: TRBJ2-1
size: .
DNA: TGTGCCAGCACCCCAGCGGAAGCGAATGAGCAGTTCTTC
CDR3: CASTPAEANEQFF

length: 16
V: TRBV7-9
D: .
J: TRBJ2-2
size: many
DNA: TGTGCCAGCAGCTTAGGCCCCGGGACGAACACCGGGGAGCTGTTTTTT
CDR3: CASSLGPGTNTGELFF

length: 19
V: TRBV10-1
D: TRBD2
J: TRBJ2-3
size: many
DNA: TGCGCCAGCAGTGAGTCCCACTTAAGACTAGCGGGAGGATCAGATACGCAGTATTTT
CDR3: CASSESHLRLAGGSDTQYF

length: 14
V: TRBV20-1
D: TRBD2
J: TRBJ2-5
size: many
DNA: TGCAGTGCTAGATCTAGCGGAGGGTGGGAGACCCAGTACTTC
CDR3: CSARSSGGWETQYF

length: 16
V: TRBV4-3
D: .
J: TRBJ2-6
size: many
DNA: TGCGCCAGCAGCCAAGCACAGGGATCTGGGGCCAACGTCCTGACTTTC
CDR3: CASSQAQGSGANVLTF

length: 15
V: TRBV6-5
D: TRBD2
J: TRBJ2-5
size: few
DNA: TGTGCCAGCAGTTACTCGGGTAGCGGGAGGGAGACCCAGTACTTC
CDR3: CASSYSGSGRETQYF

length: 18
V: TRBV18
D: .
J: TRBJ2-1
size: .
DNA: TGTGCCAGCTCACCACCTGGGCTTGCCCGCTCCGACAATAGTCGGCAGTTCTTC
CDR3: CASSPPGLARSDNSRQFF

length: 14
V: TRBV7-2
D: .
J: TRBJ2-1
size: many
DNA: TGTGCCAGCAGAAGCGTGGGCGTCTACAATGAGCAGTTCTTC
CDR3: CASRSVGVYNEQFF

length: 13
V: TRBV6-2/TRBV6-3
D: .
J: TRBJ2-5
size: few
DNA: TGTGCCAGCAGATGGGGACTCCAAGAGACCCAGTACTTC
CDR3: CASRWGLQETQYF

length: 17
V: TRBV20-1
D: TRBD1
J: TRBJ1-1
size: many
DNA: TGCAGTGCTAGAGCCCCCGACAGGGGAGGGGGTTGGACTGAAGCTTTCTTT
CDR3: CSARAPDRGGGWTEAFF

length: 14
V: TRBV4-1
D: .
J: TRBJ2-7
size: many
DNA: TGCGCCAGCAGCCACCGGGACGGTGCCTACGAGCAGTACTTC
CDR3: CASSHRDGAYEQYF

length: 14
V: TRBV9
D: TRBD2
J: TRBJ2-7
size: many
DNA: TGTGCCAGCAGCCCGGGACTAGCGGGACTCGAGCAGTACTTC
CDR3: CASSPGLAGLEQYF

length: 16
V: TRBV20-1
D: TRBD2
J: TRBJ2-1
size: few
DNA: TGCAGTGCTAGACCCCTTAGCGGGAGAACCTACAATGAGCAGTTCTTC
CDR3: CSARPLSGRTYNEQFF

length: 10
V: TRBV20-1
D: .
J: TRBJ2-1
size: many
DNA: TGCAGTGCTAGAGATTATGAGCAGTTCTTC
CDR3: CSARDYEQFF

length: 11
V: TRBV1
D: .
J: TRBJ1-5
size: few
DNA: TGCACCCGGGGGGGCTTCAAGCCCCAGCATTTT
CDR3: CTRGGFKPQHF

length: 13
V: TRBV12-3/TRBV12-4
D: .
J: TRBJ2-7
size: many
DNA: TGTGCCAGCAGTTTTGCGGAGAGCTACGAGCAGTACTTC
CDR3: CASSFAESYEQYF

length: 16
V: TRBV7-2
D: .
J: TRBJ1-6
size: few
DNA: TGTGCCAGCAGCTTCACGACAGGAGTATATAATTCACCCCTCCACTTT
CDR3: CASSFTTGVYNSPLHF

length: 16
V: TRBV5-1
D: TRBD1
J: TRBJ2-5
size: many
DNA: TGCGCCAGCAGCCCAAGACGGACAGGGGGCGAAGAGACCCAGTACTTC
CDR3: CASSPRRTGGEETQYF

length: 13
V: TRBV12-3/TRBV12-4
D: TRBD2
J: TRBJ2-1
size: many
DNA: TGTGCCAGCAGTTTGGCTAGCGGCGCTGAGCAGTTCTTC
CDR3: CASSLASGAEQFF

length: 14
V: TRBV4-3
D: TRBD2
J: TRBJ2-7
size: many
DNA: TGCGCCAGCAGCCTTATCACGGGAGGCTACGAGCAGTACTTC
CDR3: CASSLITGGYEQYF

length: 15
V: TRBV19
D: TRBD2
J: TRBJ2-1
size: .
DNA: TGTGCCAGTAGTTTGACTAGCGGGAGTAGTAATGAGCAGTTCTTC
CDR3: CASSLTSGSSNEQFF

length: 17
V: TRBV7-8
D: TRBD2
J: TRBJ2-1
size: many
DNA: TGTGCCAGCAGCTTAGCGAGGCGGGGGAGCTCCTACAATGAGCAGTTCTTC
CDR3: CASSLARRGSSYNEQFF

length: 15
V: TRBV7-2
D: TRBD2
J: TRBJ2-1
size: many
DNA: TGTGCCAGCAGCTTAGAAGCGGGAGATCCAACTGAGCAGTTCTTC
CDR3: CASSLEAGDPTEQFF

length: 16
V: TRBV5-5
D: TRBD2
J: TRBJ2-3
size: .
DNA: TGTGCCAGCAGCAAATTGGAAACTAGCGGGAGCATCGCGCAGTATTTT
CDR3: CASSKLETSGSIAQYF

length: 17
V: TRBV10-3
D: .
J: TRBJ2-6
size: few
DNA: TGTGCCATCAGTGAGCCCTACCACAGGGCCGGGGCCAACGTCCTGACTTTC
CDR3: CAISEPYHRAGANVLTF